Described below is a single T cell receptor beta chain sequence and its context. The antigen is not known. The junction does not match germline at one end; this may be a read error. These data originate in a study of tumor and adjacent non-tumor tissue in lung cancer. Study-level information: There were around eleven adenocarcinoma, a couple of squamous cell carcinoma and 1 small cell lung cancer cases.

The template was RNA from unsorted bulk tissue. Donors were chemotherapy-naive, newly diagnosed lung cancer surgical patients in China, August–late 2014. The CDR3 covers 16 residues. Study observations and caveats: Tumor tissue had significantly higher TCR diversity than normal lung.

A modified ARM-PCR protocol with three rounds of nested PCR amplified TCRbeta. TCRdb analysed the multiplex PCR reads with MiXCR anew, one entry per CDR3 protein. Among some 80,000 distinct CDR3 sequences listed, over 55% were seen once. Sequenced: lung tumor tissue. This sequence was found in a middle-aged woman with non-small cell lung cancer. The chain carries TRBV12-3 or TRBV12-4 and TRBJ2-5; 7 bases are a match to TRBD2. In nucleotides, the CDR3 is TGTGCCAACAGTTTAGGGCTAGCGGTCGGGAGGGAGACCCAGTACTTC. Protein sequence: CANSLGLAVGRETQYF.